A single sample gave rise to the 27 T cell receptor beta chains below, sequenced in a study of blood T cell repertoires in COVID-19. TCRdb's copy holds only in-frame clones and misses some; the assay was immunoSEQ multiplex PCR. The sample lists 70,000 to 85,000 clones; around 80% were seen once. What was sequenced was peripheral blood. The receptors here all came from an elderly man with active or convalescent COVID-19.

Only a few counts were recorded for this clone. The chain has TRBV24-1 and TRBJ2-3; weak D call: TRBD2 (5 bases). Germline V gene lookup returns CDR1 KGHDR and CDR2 SFDVKD. The CDR3 has 16 amino acids. The ends were cut back, 4 bases at V and 6 bases at J, with 19 bases in the middle. The CDR3 here is CATSDGGPRVTDTQYF. The CDR3 nucleotides read TGTGCCACCAGTGACGGAGGACCAAGGGTTACCGATACGCAGTATTTT.

This clone has a handful of counts. The V call is TRBV18, the J call TRBJ1-5; 7 positions agree with TRBD1. Unmatched junction bases numbered 11, after V lost 6 bases and J lost 6 bases. The length of the CDR3 is 15 residues. From germline, CDR1 is KGHSH and CDR2 LQKENI. The DNA of the CDR3 is TGTGCCAGCTCGTCCGGGACAGATCCTAGTCAGCCCCAGCATTTT. Its translation is CASSSGTDPSQPQHF.

This clone was detected many times. The gene calls are TRBV7-2 and TRBJ2-6; 8 bases align to TRBD1. This CDR3 has 18 residues. Trimming cost V 5 bases and J 0 bases; bases outside gene matches: 9. Germline CDR1 and CDR2: SGHTA and FQGNSA. The CDR3 is CASSLHGQGGSGANVLTF. CDR3 nucleotides: TGTGCCAGCAGCCTCCACGGACAGGGTGGCTCTGGGGCCAACGTCCTGACTTTC.

V is TRBV27 and J is TRBJ2-4; D may be TRBD1 (6 bases). Germline V CDR1 and CDR2: MNHEY, SMNVEV (reference sequence). The V end lost 5 bases, the J end lost 3 bases, and 17 bases lay between the germline ends. This CDR3 region has 16 residues. The CDR3 region has the DNA TGTGCCAGCAGTACAGTCCAGACAGGTTTCAAAAACATTCAGTACTTC. Translated: CASSTVQTGFKNIQYF.

The chain carries TRBV19 and TRBJ1-5; 9 nucleotides agree with TRBD1. CDR1 and CDR2 (germline): LNHDA, SQIVND (reference sequence). The CDR3 runs to 15 residues. V was pared by 5 bases and J by 8 bases, with 10 bases of the junction left unmatched. CDR3 coding DNA: TGTGCCAGTAGTTCACAGGGGGCGGTACGGGAGCCCCAGCATTTT. Its protein product is CASSSQGAVREPQHF.

This sequence joins TRBV7-2 and TRBJ2-3; the match to TRBD2 covers 7 bases. Per germline, CDR1 SGHTA and CDR2 FQGNSA. The CDR3 spans 13 residues. With V trimmed by 1 base and J by 11 bases, 6 bases remained unmatched. The CDR3 nucleotides are TGTGCCAGCAGCTTAGGGCGGGAGAAGGAGCAGTATTTT. Its protein product is CASSLGREKEQYF. Drawing the rest from reference TRBV7-2 and TRBJ2-3, the complete variable domain is GAGVSQSPSNKVTEKGKDVELRCDPISGHTALYWYRQSLGQGLEFLIYFQGNSAPDKSGLPSDRFSAERTGGSVSTLTIQRTQQEDSAVYLCASSLGREKEQYFGPGTRLTVL.

The chain has TRBV3-1 (or the pseudogene TRBV3-2) and TRBJ2-7; 8 nucleotides match TRBD2. V shed 1 base, J shed 3 bases, and the junction held 5 bases outside the gene matches. CDR3 length: 15 residues. The germline V gene encodes CDR1 LGHDT and CDR2 YNNKEL (reference sequence). The CDR3 sequence: CASSQAGGRFYEQYF. For the CDR3, the DNA is TGTGCCAGCAGCCAAGCTGGCGGGAGGTTCTACGAGCAGTACTTC.

The chain joins TRBV29-1 to TRBJ1-1; D gene uncertain. CDR1 is SQVTM, CDR2 ANQGSEA, per germline. The CDR3 spans 13 residues. Trimming shortened V by 0 bases and J by 4 bases, and 9 bases separated the two germline ends. Here the CDR3 reads CSVEDSGVTEAFF. The CDR3 region has the DNA TGCAGCGTTGAAGATTCCGGGGTCACTGAAGCTTTCTTT.

The genes are TRBV2 and TRBJ1-1; D gene uncertain. The germline V gene has CDR1 SNHLY and CDR2 FYNNEI. V lost 4 bases to trimming and J lost 0 bases, with 12 bases between them. The CDR3 runs to 15 residues. The CDR3 spells CASSVQAPMNTEAFF. In nucleotides, the CDR3 is TGTGCCAGCAGTGTCCAGGCGCCTATGAACACTGAAGCTTTCTTT.

This chain uses TRBV5-6 with TRBJ1-1; D gene uncertain. CDR1 SGHDT and CDR2 YYEEEE come from the germline V gene. V lost 4 bases and J lost 3, with 22 bases in between. This CDR3 spans 17 amino acids. Here the CDR3 reads CASSDRRMRVGDTEAFF. The CDR3 DNA follows: TGTGCCAGCAGCGACCGGAGGATGCGGGTTGGGGACACTGAAGCTTTCTTT.

This chain connects TRBV4-3 to TRBJ2-1; 9 positions match TRBD1. With 4 bases clipped from V and 4 bases from J, the junction kept 5 bases outside the gene matches. The germline CDR1 and CDR2 sequences are LGHNA and YSLEER. This CDR3 is built from 15 residues. The CDR3 DNA is TGCGCCAGCAGCCGAGAGGGACAGGGATACAATGAGCAGTTCTTC. Protein sequence: CASSREGQGYNEQFF.

The gene calls are TRBV3-1 (or the pseudogene TRBV3-2) and TRBJ2-7; D is unclear. Between the trimmed V and J ends, which lost 5 bases and 8 bases, there was a span of 10 bases. In germline, CDR1 is LGHDT, CDR2 YNNKEL (reference sequence). The CDR3 totals 11 residues. CDR3 sequence reads: CASSSSEKQYF. The CDR3 region has the DNA TGTGCCAGCAGCTCGAGCGAGAAGCAGTACTTC.

The chain combines TRBV7-3 with TRBJ2-3; 12 bases are a match to TRBD2. The V gene end was trimmed by 4 bases and the J gene end by 6 bases; junction bases not matched to a gene: 5. The germline gives CDR1 SGHTA, CDR2 FQGTGA. CDR3 length: 15 amino acids. The CDR3 reads CASSSTSGGKDTQYF. CDR3 nucleotide sequence: TGTGCCAGCAGCTCCACTAGCGGGGGGAAGGATACGCAGTATTTT.

The rearrangement joins TRBV6-2 or TRBV6-3 to TRBJ2-7, with 13 bases lining up with TRBD2. The ends lost 5 bases at V and 1 base at J; junction bases unmatched: 2. Looked up from germline, CDR1 is MNHEY and CDR2 is SVGEGT. The CDR3 length is 15 residues. Here the CDR3 reads CASSTGLAGSYEQYF. Here the CDR3 DNA reads TGTGCCAGCAGTACGGGACTAGCGGGGTCCTACGAGCAGTACTTC.

The chain recombines TRBV12-3 or TRBV12-4 with TRBJ2-1; 10 nucleotides line up with TRBD2. The CDR3 has 13 amino acids. The V segment lost 3 bases and the J segment 9 bases; nucleotides outside the gene matches: 2. The CDR3 DNA reads TGTGCCAGCAGTTTTATAGCGGGGGGTGAGCAGTTCTTC. It is translated as CASSFIAGGEQFF.

There are many counts of this clone. The chain has TRBV11-2 and TRBJ2-1, with TRBD2 identical over 7 bases. The CDR3 is 13 amino acids. With 4 bases clipped from V and 3 bases from J, the junction kept 0 bases outside the gene matches. The germline V gene encodes CDR1 SGHAT and CDR2 FQNNGV. CDR3: CASSWDYYNEQFF. The DNA of the CDR3 is TGTGCCAGCAGCTGGGACTACTACAATGAGCAGTTCTTC.

V and J are TRBV19 and TRBJ2-7, with 8 bases fitting TRBD2. The CDR3 has 14 amino acids. Germline values: CDR1 LNHDA, CDR2 SQIVND (reference sequence). Germline trimming cut 5 bases from V and 4 bases from J; bases unmatched to any gene: 7. CDR3 nucleotides: TGTGCCAGTAGTCCTGGACTAGCACCGTACGAGCAGTACTTC. Translating gives CASSPGLAPYEQYF.

This clone was seen once. The chain is built from TRBV19 and TRBJ1-1, with D possibly matching TRBD1 (5 bases). Trimming took off 3 bases at V and 4 bases at J, with 15 bases between the two ends. CDR1 is LNHDA and CDR2 is SQIVND in the germline V gene (reference sequence). CDR3 length: 15 amino acids. The CDR3 spells CASSIPAGQSTEAFF. In DNA, the CDR3 is TGTGCCAGTAGTATCCCGGCAGGGCAAAGCACTGAAGCTTTCTTT.

This rearrangement joins TRBV11-2 to TRBJ2-2; D unresolved. This CDR3 comprises 14 residues. Trimming cost V 1 base and J 6 bases, with 9 bases left between them. The germline gives CDR1 SGHAT, CDR2 FQNNGV. This CDR3 reads CASSLAGEAGELFF. The CDR3 DNA reads as TGTGCCAGCAGCTTAGCGGGTGAGGCCGGGGAGCTGTTTTTT. The variable domain in full, with the rest retrieved from reference TRBV11-2 and TRBJ2-2, is EAGVAQSPRYKIIEKRQSVAFWCNPISGHATLYWYQQILGQGPKLLIQFQNNGVVDDSQLPKDRFSAERLKGVDSTLKIQPAKLEDSAVYLCASSLAGEAGELFFGEGSRLTVL.

The chain is built from TRBV15 and TRBJ2-2; D is perhaps TRBD1 (6 bases). Germline V gene lookup returns CDR1 LNHNV and CDR2 YYDKDF (reference sequence). The CDR3 covers 16 residues. V lost 8 bases and J lost 6, with 22 bases in between. DNA for the CDR3: TGTGCCACCCAGATGGGCACAGGGTCGGTGGCCGGGGAGCTGTTTTTT. It translates to CATQMGTGSVAGELFF.

The chain employs TRBV19 and TRBJ1-1; 7 bases line up with TRBD1. The ends lost 3 bases at V and 5 bases at J; junction bases unmatched: 6. The CDR3 sequence is 14 residues long. CDR1 LNHDA and CDR2 SQIVND come from the germline V gene (reference sequence). This CDR3 reads CASSIDRDVTEAFF. CDR3 nucleotides: TGTGCCAGTAGTATCGACAGGGATGTGACTGAAGCTTTCTTT.

V usage is TRBV18 and J usage is TRBJ1-1; a possible D gene is TRBD1 (5 bases). This CDR3 is built from 14 residues. Trimming cost V 3 bases and J 0 bases, with 8 bases left between them. Germline assignment: CDR1 KGHSH and CDR2 LQKENI. The chain's CDR3 is CASSPGTMNTEAFF. CDR3 nucleotides: TGTGCCAGCTCACCCGGGACTATGAACACTGAAGCTTTCTTT. The full variable domain, in which reference TRBV18 and TRBJ1-1 provide the parts outside the CDR3, is NAGVMQNPRHLVRRRGQEARLRCSPMKGHSHVYWYRQLPEEGLKFMVYLQKENIIDESGMPKERFSAEFPKEGPSILRIQQVVRGDSAAYFCASSPGTMNTEAFFGQGTRLTVV.

The V gene is TRBV28, the J gene TRBJ1-6, with unresolved D. The CDR3 is 14 residues long. V lost 3 bases, J lost 6 bases, and 9 bases lay in between. Germline lookup yields CDR1 MDHEN and CDR2 SYDVKM. CDR3 loop: CASSLRRPNSPLHF. The CDR3 DNA is TGTGCCAGCAGTTTGCGCAGGCCTAATTCACCCCTCCACTTT.

The chain carries TRBV5-6 and TRBJ2-3, with a possible D match to TRBD1 (6 bases). The CDR3 runs to 15 residues. Germline CDR1 reads SGHDT; CDR2 reads YYEEEE. Between the trimmed V and J ends, which lost 1 base and 0 bases, there was a span of 9 bases. The CDR3 sequence is CASSLWDISTDTQYF. CDR3 DNA sequence: TGTGCCAGCAGCTTGTGGGACATTAGCACAGATACGCAGTATTTT.

As concerns this clone: One end of the junction is discordant with germline, which a read error may explain. This chain uses TRBV7-2 with TRBJ1-2; 7 nucleotides match TRBD1. Germline values: CDR1 SGHTA, CDR2 FQGNSA. The CDR3 has 14 residues. This CDR3 is CASSSGQKNSGYTF. The CDR3 region has the DNA TGTGCCAGCAGCTCGGGACAGAAAAACTCTGGCTACACCTTC.

The chain links TRBV27 to TRBJ2-2; tentative D call: TRBD2 (6 bases). Trimming took off 6 bases at V and 4 bases at J, with 9 bases between the two ends. CDR3 size: 13 residues. From germline, CDR1 is MNHEY and CDR2 SMNVEV (reference sequence). CDR3 bases: TGTGCCAGCAGCTCCGGGAGCACCGGGGAGCTGTTTTTT. This sequence encodes CASSSGSTGELFF.

The genes are TRBV21-1 and TRBJ1-1; TRBD1, the table's D call, lacks a check against the DNA. TRBV21-1 is classified as a pseudogene. This CDR3 spans 20 amino acids. The CDR3 protein is CASSPGDRRWGINLNTEAFF. The CDR3 DNA sequence: TGTGCCAGCAGTCCCGGGGACAGAAGGTGGGGGATCAATTTGAACACTGAAGCTTTCTTT.